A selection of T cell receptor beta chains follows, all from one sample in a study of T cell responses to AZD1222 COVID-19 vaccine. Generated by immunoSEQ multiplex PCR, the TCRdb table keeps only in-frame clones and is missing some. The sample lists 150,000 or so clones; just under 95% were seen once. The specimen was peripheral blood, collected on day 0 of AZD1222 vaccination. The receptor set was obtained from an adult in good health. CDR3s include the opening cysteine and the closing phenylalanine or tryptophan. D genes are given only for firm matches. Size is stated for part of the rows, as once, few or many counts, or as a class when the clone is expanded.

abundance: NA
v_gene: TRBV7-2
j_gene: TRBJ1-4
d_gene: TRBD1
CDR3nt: TGTGCCAGCAGCTTGACAGGGTATGAAAAACTGTTTTTT
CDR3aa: CASSLTGYEKLFF

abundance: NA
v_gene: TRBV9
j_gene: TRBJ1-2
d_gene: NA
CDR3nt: TGTGCCAGCAGCGGTGGCAGCGATGGCTACACCTTC
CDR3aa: CASSGGSDGYTF

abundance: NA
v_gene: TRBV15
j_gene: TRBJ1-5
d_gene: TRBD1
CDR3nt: TGTGCCACCAGTCCCAGACAGGGTGGCAATCAGCCCCAGCATTTT
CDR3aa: CATSPRQGGNQPQHF

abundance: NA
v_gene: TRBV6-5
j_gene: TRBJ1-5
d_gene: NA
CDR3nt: TGTGCCAGCAGTTACTCGAATTTGGGCAATCAGCCCCAGCATTTT
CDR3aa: CASSYSNLGNQPQHF

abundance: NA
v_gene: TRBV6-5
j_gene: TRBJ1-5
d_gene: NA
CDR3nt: TGTGCCAGCAGTTACTGGGGGCTGGGCCAGCCCCAGCATTTT
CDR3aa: CASSYWGLGQPQHF

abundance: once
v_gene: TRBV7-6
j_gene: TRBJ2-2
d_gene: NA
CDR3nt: TGTGCCACTGAGGCTCTCAGAGGGTTTACCGGGGAGCTGTTTTTT
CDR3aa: CATEALRGFTGELFF

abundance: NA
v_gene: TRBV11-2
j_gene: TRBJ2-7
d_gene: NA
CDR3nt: TGTGCCAGCAGCTTGGCGACGTGGGGAAGCTCCTACGAGCAGTACTTC
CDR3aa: CASSLATWGSSYEQYF

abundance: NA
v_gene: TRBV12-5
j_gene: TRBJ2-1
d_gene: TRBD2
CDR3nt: TGTGCTAGTGGTCACGCGGGGGGTAGTGAGCAGTTCTTC
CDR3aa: CASGHAGGSEQFF

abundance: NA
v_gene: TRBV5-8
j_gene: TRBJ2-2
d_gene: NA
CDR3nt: TGTGCCAGCGGTACCTACACCGGGGAGCTGTTTTTT
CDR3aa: CASGTYTGELFF

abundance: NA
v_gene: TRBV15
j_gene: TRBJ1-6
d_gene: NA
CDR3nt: TGTGCCACCAGCAGGGCCAATTCACCCCTCCACTTT
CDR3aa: CATSRANSPLHF

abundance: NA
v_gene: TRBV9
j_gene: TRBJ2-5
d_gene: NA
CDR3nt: TGTGCCAGCAGCGTAGGGCAGGGTAGCGAGACCCAGTACTTC
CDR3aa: CASSVGQGSETQYF

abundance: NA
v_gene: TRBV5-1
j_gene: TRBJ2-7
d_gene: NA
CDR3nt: TGCGCCAGCAGCTTGGCCACGGGATACGAGCAGTACTTC
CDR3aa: CASSLATGYEQYF

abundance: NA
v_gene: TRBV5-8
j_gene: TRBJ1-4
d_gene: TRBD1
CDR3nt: TGTGCCAGCAGCTTGGGACAGGGACAAAAACTGTTTTTT
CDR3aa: CASSLGQGQKLFF

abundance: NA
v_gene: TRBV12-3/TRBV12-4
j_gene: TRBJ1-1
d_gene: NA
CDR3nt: TGTGCCAGCAGTTTGACAGTGAACACTGAAGCTTTCTTT
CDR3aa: CASSLTVNTEAFF

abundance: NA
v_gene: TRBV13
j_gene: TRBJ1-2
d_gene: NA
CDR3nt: TGTGCCAGCAAGGGGGGGACGGATGGCTACACCTTC
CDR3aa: CASKGGTDGYTF

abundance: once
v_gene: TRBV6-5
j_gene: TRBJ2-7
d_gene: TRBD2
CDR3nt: TGTGCCAGCAGTTACCAGCGGGGACGCAACGAGCAGTACTTC
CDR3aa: CASSYQRGRNEQYF

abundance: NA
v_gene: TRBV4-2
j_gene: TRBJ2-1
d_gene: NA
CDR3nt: TGTGCCAGCAGCCAGGCCTTGGAAGCCCGAGGACATGAGCAGTTCTTC
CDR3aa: CASSQALEARGHEQFF

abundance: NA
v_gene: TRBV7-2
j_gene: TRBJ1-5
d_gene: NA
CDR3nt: TGTGCCAGCAGCCCAGAGCACGGCGATCCAACCCAGCATTTT
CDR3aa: CASSPEHGDPTQHF

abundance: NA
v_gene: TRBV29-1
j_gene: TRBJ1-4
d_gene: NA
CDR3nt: TGCAGCGTTAGTCTCTCTGGGGAAAAACTGTTTTTT
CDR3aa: CSVSLSGEKLFF

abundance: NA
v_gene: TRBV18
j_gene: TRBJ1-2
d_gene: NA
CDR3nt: TGTGCCAGCTCACCTGCCCGGGTTGGGGGGACTCGGTATGAAAGCTACACCTTC
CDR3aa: CASSPARVGGTRYESYTF

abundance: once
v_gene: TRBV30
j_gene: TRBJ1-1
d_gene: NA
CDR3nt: TGTGCCTGGAGTGTACTCTTGAAAAAGGGGGCTTTCTTT
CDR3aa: CAWSVLLKKGAFF

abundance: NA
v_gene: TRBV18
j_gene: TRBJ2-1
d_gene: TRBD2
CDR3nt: TGTGCCAGCTCACCACGTCCTCTAGCGGGGATGGGGAATGAGCAGTTCTTC
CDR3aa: CASSPRPLAGMGNEQFF

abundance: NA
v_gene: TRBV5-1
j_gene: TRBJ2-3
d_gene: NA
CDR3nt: TGCGCCAGCAGCCCGTTGTTAGCTCCAGGCACAGATACGCAGTATTTT
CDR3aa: CASSPLLAPGTDTQYF

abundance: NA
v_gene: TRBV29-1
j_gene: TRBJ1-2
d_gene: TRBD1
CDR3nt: TGCAGCGTTGATCGGGACAGGGACTATGGCTACACCTTC
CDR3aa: CSVDRDRDYGYTF

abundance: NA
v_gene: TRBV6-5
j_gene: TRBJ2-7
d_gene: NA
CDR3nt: TGTGCCAGCAGTCGAACAGGCTCCTACGAGCAGTACTTC
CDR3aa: CASSRTGSYEQYF

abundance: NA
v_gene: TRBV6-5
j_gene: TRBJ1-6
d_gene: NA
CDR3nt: TGTGCCAGCAGTTACTCGCGGGGTGACAATTCACCCCTCCACTTT
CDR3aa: CASSYSRGDNSPLHF

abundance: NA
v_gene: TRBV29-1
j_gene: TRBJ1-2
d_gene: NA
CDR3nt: TGCAGCGCGACAGAACCCCAGGGCAGTGTCTATGGCTACACCTTC
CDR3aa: CSATEPQGSVYGYTF

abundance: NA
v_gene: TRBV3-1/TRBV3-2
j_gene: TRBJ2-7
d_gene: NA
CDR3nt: TGTGCCAGCAGCCCACAAATAGGCGGTTACGAGCAGTACTTC
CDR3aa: CASSPQIGGYEQYF

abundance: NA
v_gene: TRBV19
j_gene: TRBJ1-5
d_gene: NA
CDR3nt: TGTGCCAGTAGTATGAGAGAAAATCAGCCCCAGCATTTT
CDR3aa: CASSMRENQPQHF

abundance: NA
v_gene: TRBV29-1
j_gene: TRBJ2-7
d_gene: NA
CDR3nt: TGCAGCGTTGCCACGTGGTCGGGGAGGTCTTACGAGCAGTACTTC
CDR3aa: CSVATWSGRSYEQYF

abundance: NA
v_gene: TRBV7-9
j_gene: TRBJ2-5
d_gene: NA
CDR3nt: TGTGCCAGCAGCCAAGGGGCGGACCAAGAGACCCAGTACTTC
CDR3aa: CASSQGADQETQYF

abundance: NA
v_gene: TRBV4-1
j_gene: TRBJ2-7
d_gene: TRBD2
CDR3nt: TGCGCCAGCAGCCAAGGCCCGGGCGGGAGCTCCTACGAGCAGTACTTC
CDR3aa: CASSQGPGGSSYEQYF

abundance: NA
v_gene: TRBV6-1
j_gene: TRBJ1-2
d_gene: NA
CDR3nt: TGTGCCAGCAGTGAACTGGCAGGGTATGGCTACACCTTC
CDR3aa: CASSELAGYGYTF

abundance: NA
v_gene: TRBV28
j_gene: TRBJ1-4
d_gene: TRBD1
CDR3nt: TGTGCCAGCAGCGACGACAGGGGGGAAAAACTGTTTTTT
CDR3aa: CASSDDRGEKLFF

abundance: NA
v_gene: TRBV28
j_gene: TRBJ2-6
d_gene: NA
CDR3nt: TGTGCCAGCATGGGTTCCAGCTCTGGGGCCAACGTCCTGACTTTC
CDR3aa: CASMGSSSGANVLTF

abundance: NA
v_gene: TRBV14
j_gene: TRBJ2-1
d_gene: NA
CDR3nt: TGTGCCAGCAGCCTCCGGGACACCCTTGTGGATGAGCAGTTCTTC
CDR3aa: CASSLRDTLVDEQFF

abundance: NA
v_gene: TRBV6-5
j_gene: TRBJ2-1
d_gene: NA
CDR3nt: TGTGCCAGCAGCTACGGTGAGGGACGGGGCTTTGTGCAGTTCTTC
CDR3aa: CASSYGEGRGFVQFF

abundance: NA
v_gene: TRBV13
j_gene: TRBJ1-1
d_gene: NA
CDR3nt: TGTGCCAGCAGCTCCAGACAGAACACTGAAGCTTTCTTT
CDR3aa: CASSSRQNTEAFF

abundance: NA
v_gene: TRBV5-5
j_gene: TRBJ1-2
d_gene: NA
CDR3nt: TGTGCCAGCAGCCTTTTCGGGGGGCGCGTTAACTATGGCTACACCTTC
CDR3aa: CASSLFGGRVNYGYTF

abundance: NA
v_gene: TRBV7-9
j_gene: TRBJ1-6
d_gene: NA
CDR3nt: TGTGCCAGCAGCGGAGGAGGGGTCGCGAATTCACCCCTCCACTTT
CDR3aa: CASSGGGVANSPLHF

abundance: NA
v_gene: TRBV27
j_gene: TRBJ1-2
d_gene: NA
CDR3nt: TGTGCCAGCAGTTCCACACCCGGGACAAGATATGGCTACACCTTC
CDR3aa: CASSSTPGTRYGYTF

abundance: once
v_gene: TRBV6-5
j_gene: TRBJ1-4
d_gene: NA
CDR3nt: TGTGCCAGCAGTTACTCGCGGGATTCAACTAATGAAAAACTGTTTTTT
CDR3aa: CASSYSRDSTNEKLFF

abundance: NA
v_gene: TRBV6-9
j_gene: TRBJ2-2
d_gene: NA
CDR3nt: TGTGCCAGCTCTGGGGACACCGGGGAGCTGTTTTTT
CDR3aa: CASSGDTGELFF

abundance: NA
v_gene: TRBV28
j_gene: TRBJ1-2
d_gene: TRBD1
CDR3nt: TGTGCCAGCAGTCCGACAGGGCGTAAAGGCTACACCTTC
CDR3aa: CASSPTGRKGYTF

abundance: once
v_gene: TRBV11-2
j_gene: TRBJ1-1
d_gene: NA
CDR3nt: TGTGCCAGCAGCTTAAACGGAAGGAACACTGAAGCTTTCTTT
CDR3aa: CASSLNGRNTEAFF

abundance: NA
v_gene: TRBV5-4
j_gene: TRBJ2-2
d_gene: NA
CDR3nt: TGTGCCAGCAGCTTGGGGTCCGGGGAGCTGTTTTTT
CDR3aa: CASSLGSGELFF

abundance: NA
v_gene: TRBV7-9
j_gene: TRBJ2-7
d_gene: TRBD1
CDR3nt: TGTGCCAGCAGCGCCCGACAGGGGGATTTGTACGAGCAGTACTTC
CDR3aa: CASSARQGDLYEQYF

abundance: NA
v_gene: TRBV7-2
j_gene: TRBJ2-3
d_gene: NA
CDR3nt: TGTGCCAGCAGCTTATCTGTCACAGATACGCAGTATTTT
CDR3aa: CASSLSVTDTQYF

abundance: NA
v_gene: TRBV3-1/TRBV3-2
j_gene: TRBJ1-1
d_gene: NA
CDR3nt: TGTGCCAGCAGCCGCCGCCGGACGAACTCCTACCTGAACACTGAAGCTTTCTTT
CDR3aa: CASSRRRTNSYLNTEAFF

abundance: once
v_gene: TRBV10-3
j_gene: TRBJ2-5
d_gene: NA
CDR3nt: TGTGCCATCAGTGAGTCCACAGGGAAAGAGACCCAGTACTTC
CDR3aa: CAISESTGKETQYF

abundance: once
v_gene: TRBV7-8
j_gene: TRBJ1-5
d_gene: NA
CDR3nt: TGTGCCAGCAGCTTCGGGGGGTTCGGCAATCAGCCCCAGCATTTT
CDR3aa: CASSFGGFGNQPQHF